This T cell receptor (beta chain) was documented in a study of tumor and adjacent non-tumor tissue in lung cancer. General study points: Normal lung showed higher cumulative top 100 clone frequency than tumor.

Of note for this clonotype: Its target is unknown.

No cell sorting was done before RNA was extracted from the tissue. Between August and November 2014, newly diagnosed, chemotherapy-naive lung cancer patients underwent thoracic surgery in China. The CDR3 length is 14 residues. Looked up from germline, CDR1 is SGHAT and CDR2 is FQNNGV. V was cut by 3 bases and J by 7 bases, with 13 bases left in between. A modified ARM-PCR protocol with three rounds of nested PCR amplified TCRbeta. Each CDR3 protein is one row after TCRdb ran MiXCR on the multiplex PCR reads. The sample yields some 99,000 distinct CDR3 sequences, roughly 74% seen once. Specimen: lung tumor tissue. The chain employs TRBV11-2 and TRBJ2-4, with D uncertain. This sequence was found in a woman aged 55-69 years with non-small cell lung cancer. This CDR3 is CASSFPARVNIQYF. Here the CDR3 DNA reads TGTGCCAGCAGCTTCCCCGCCAGAGTGAACATTCAGTACTTC.